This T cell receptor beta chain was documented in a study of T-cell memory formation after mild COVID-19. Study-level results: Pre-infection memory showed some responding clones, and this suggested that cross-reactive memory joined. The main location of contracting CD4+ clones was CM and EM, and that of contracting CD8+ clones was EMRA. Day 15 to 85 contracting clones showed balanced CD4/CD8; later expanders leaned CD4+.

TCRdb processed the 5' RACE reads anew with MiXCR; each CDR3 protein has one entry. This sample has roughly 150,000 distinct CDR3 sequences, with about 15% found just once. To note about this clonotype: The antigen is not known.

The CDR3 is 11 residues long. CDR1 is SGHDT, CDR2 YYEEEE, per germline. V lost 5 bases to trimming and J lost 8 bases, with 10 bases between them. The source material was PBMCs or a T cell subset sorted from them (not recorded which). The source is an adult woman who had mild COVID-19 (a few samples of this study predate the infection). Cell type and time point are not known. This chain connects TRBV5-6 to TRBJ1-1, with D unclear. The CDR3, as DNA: TGTGCCAGCAGTCTCGCGGGAGAAGCTTTCTTT. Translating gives CASSLAGEAFF.